This TCR beta chain stems from a study of blood T cells in healthy people across ages. A second PCR of roughly 7 to 11 cycles used a sample-barcoded 5' primer and a J-beta primer mix. One entry per CDR3 protein, called by TCRdb with MiXCR from the 5' RACE reads. The sample records fewer than 800,000 distinct CDR3 sequences, 20% to 30% being singletons. Study conclusions and caveats: In the absence of known donor CMV status, changes in expanded clonotypes were possibly confounded. Older age went with lower TCR beta diversity per million T cells, in a roughly linear way.

As regards this clonotype: Its specificity is not known.

V was clipped by 7 bases and J by 13 bases; unmatched bases: 15. Germline V gene lookup returns CDR1 SGHVS and CDR2 FNYEAQ. The CDR3 covers 13 residues. The sample was also linked to a second study, of T cells of mothers and their children.

This chain joins TRBV7-6 and TRBJ2-5; 7 nucleotides match TRBD1. The receptor comes from a boy between 10 and 17 years old in good health. Sequenced material: blood. CDR3 loop: CASTLSPGGQSYF. The CDR3 DNA reads as TGTGCCAGCACCCTCTCCCCAGGGGGTCAGTCGTACTTC.